The source of this TCR beta chain is a study of T cells in Graves' hyperthyroidism and ophthalmopathy (dated by TCRdb to the late 2010s). Broadly, across the study: Peripheral blood was sampled at the time of initial diagnosis, prior to any treatment. TCR V-J signatures able to tell the groups apart were searched for in a discovery cohort of 100 patients, of whom more than 40 had Graves' ophthalmopathy and around 58 had stable Graves' hyperthyroidism. Prospective prediction of ophthalmopathy was tested in an independent validation cohort consisting of about 19 hyperthyroidism patients and approximately 16 patients who later progressed to ophthalmopathy. The 85 to 100 discovery patients were divided at random into training and test sets in a 7:3 ratio. In addition, the study compared T-cell repertoires in thyroid tissue and in blood from five or six Graves' hyperthyroidism patients. After blood sampling, hyperthyroidism patients were treated with methimazole at a starting dose of 30 mg daily, and ophthalmopathy patients were treated with high-dose intravenous methylprednisolone. The paper reports TCR Vbeta CDR3 sequencing of roughly 140 peripheral blood samples: around 41 ophthalmopathy, under 80 hyperthyroidism and approximately 17 progressor patients. What the study reported, not specific to this receptor: In cross-validation, a model built on a 13 V-J signature told ophthalmopathy apart from stable hyperthyroidism with approximately 90% sensitivity and roughly 81% specificity, and in testing the same model reached 80%/75%. In validation, progression to ophthalmopathy was predicted by the model with more than 65% sensitivity and roughly 76% specificity, a median of around 5.9 months before onset. Most expanded thyroid clonotypes (frequency above 0.001) were also detected in blood, suggesting blood repertoires may reflect thyroid immune responses. No statistical method was used to set the sample size in advance, and investigators knew the group allocation.

For this chain, trimming is 0 bases at the V end and 5 bases at the J end, and the number of junction bases without a gene match is 6. The CDR1 and CDR2 encoded by the germline V gene are SGHTA and FQGNSA. The CDR3 numbers 16 residues from cysteine through phenylalanine. This entry keeps only the CDR3 DNA: 48 bases, framed from base 1. The hyperthyroidism patients were between 18 and 65 years old and newly diagnosed, with a disease duration of less than 2 months. Exclusion was applied to patients with uncontrolled infections, other autoimmune diseases, pregnancy or lactation. Diagnoses were based on clinical symptoms, serum thyroxine and TRAb, thyroid ultrasound and orbital computed tomography. Blood from progressor patients was drawn when they were first diagnosed with hyperthyroidism, before any ophthalmopathy symptoms appeared. PBMCs were separated from 10 ml of fresh peripheral blood using Ficoll-Paque density gradient centrifugation. Progressor patients were first diagnosed with Graves' hyperthyroidism and then developed ophthalmopathy during follow-up. Trizol reagent was used to extract total RNA, and RNA quality was then checked on an Agilent 2100 Bioanalyzer.

Amplification of TCR beta CDR3 regions was carried out from RNA transcripts. The first round of RT-PCR for the TCR CDR3 was performed with the HTBI primer set and the Qiagen OneStep RT-PCR kit. Libraries were constructed in a second round of multiplex PCR, after which size selection and purification were performed. The libraries were sequenced on an Illumina HiSeq2000 using paired-end 100 bp reads. The source study handled its data this way. Raw data were processed with SOAPnuke, discarding reads with adapters, uncalled bases, mean Phred below 15, or no exact constant-primer or identifier match. High-quality paired reads were merged using COPE v1.2.5, and each unique nucleotide sequence was defined as a clonotype. MiTCR v1.1 was used to align clonotypes to the IMGT TRBV, TRBD and TRBJ reference segments. The analysis was restricted to V-J combinations with a frequency above 0.0001, which together covered 99% to 99.2% of the repertoires. The TCS score was defined as F50 (clonal expansion) divided by E x V (chaos), with BLOSUM62-based TCRdist calculated between CDR3 peptides within each V-J. Welch's t-statistics and random forest reduced around 550 V-J features to about 12, which were used in a naive Bayes classifier (R e1071). Through fastp at Q25 and MiXCR, TCRdb rebuilt clones from the public reads, retaining in-frame beta chains. Each record represents a unique CDR3 protein, reported with the most common genes and DNA among its rows. TCRdb assigned the V and J calls; the authors' analysis was not used. For this sample there are a few hundred thousand distinct CDR3 sequences; about 15% appear just once. Of the sample, 5% to 7% falls within the top ten clones.

This clonotype was recorded a few times. This clone's antigen is unknown. No base quality values were provided; no much bigger clone lies one nucleotide off. The TCR was taken from a woman in her twenties or thirties with Graves' hyperthyroidism that later progressed to Graves' ophthalmopathy. The sequenced sample was blood. This chain joins TRBV7-2 to TRBJ2-5; 10 central bases correspond to TRBD2. The CDR3 here reads CASSLALAGEQETQYF. DNA sequence: TGTGCCAGCAGCTTAGCGCTAGCGGGAGAGCAGGAGACCCAGTACTTC.